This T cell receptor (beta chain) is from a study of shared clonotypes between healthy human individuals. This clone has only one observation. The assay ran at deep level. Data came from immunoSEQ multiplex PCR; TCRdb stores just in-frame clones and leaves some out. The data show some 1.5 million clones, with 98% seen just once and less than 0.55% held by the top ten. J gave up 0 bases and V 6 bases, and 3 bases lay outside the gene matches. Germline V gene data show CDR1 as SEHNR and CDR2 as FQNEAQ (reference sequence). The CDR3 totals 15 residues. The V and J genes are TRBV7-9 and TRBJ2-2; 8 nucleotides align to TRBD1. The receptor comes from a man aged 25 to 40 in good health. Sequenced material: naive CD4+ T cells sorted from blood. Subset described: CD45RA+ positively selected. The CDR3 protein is CASRLTGANTGELFF. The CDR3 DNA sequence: TGTGCCAGCAGGCTGACAGGGGCGAACACCGGGGAGCTGTTTTTT.